The next 32 T cell receptor beta chains were all read from a single sample in a study of T cells in Graves' hyperthyroidism and ophthalmopathy. Researchers took RNA transcripts and amplified the TCR beta CDR3 regions from them. TCR CDR3 regions were first amplified by RT-PCR with HTBI primers. Via MiXCR, TCRdb re-called the multiplex PCR reads, giving one row per CDR3 protein. The data contain hundreds of thousands of distinct CDR3 sequences, about 20% of them seen just once; the ten biggest clones take up roughly 44%. The sequenced sample consisted of blood. These receptors all come from a middle-aged man with Graves' ophthalmopathy.

There are many counts of this clonotype. V is TRBV2 and J is TRBJ2-5, with a tentative D call TRBD1 (6 bases). Germline CDR1 and CDR2: SNHLY and FYNNEI. The CDR3 length is 13 residues. V dropped 7 bases and J dropped 7 bases, with 16 bases sitting between them. CDR3 sequence (DNA): TGTGCCAGCATCAGAAGGGCAGGGGCGACCCAGTACTTC. Its protein product is CASIRRAGATQYF. Using reference TRBV2 and TRBJ2-5 for the parts outside the CDR3, the full variable domain is EPEVTQTPSHQVTQMGQEVILRCVPISNHLYFYWYRQILGQKVEFLVSFYNNEISEKSEIFDDQFSVERPDGSNFTLKIRSTKLEDSAMYFCASIRRAGATQYFGPGTRLLVL.

This chain joins TRBV9 and TRBJ2-7, with TRBD2 matching over 7 bases. The CDR3 is made up of 15 amino acids. Trimming removed 0 bases from V and 1 base from J; junction bases left unmatched: 4. Germline values: CDR1 SGDLS, CDR2 YYNGEE. CDR3 DNA: TGTGCCAGCAGCGTAGGTCTGGGGGGGTCCTACGAGCAGTACTTC. This sequence encodes CASSVGLGGSYEQYF.

The chain combines TRBV4-1 with TRBJ1-4; D unresolved. Germline CDR1 reads MGHRA; CDR2 reads YSYEKL. The CDR3 is made up of 13 amino acids. With 3 bases removed from V and 5 bases from J, the gap between germline ends came to 7 bases. As DNA, the CDR3 is TGCGCCAGCAGCCAGCAGCCAAATGAAAAACTGTTTTTT. Protein: CASSQQPNEKLFF.

This clonotype was counted between two and nine times. The chain carries TRBV27 and TRBJ2-3; 9 positions agree with TRBD2. The trim removed 6 bases at V and 7 bases at J, leaving 14 bases unmatched. The CDR3 consists of 16 residues. Germline V lookup: CDR1 MNHEY, CDR2 SMNVEV (reference sequence). In DNA, the CDR3 is TGTGCCAGCAGCACCTCTCTAGCGGGAAATGCGAATACGCAGTATTTT. This translates into CASSTSLAGNANTQYF.

This clonotype turned up a few times. The chain uses TRBV7-2 and TRBJ2-7, with TRBD1 identical over 10 bases. Trimming took 2 bases from V and 4 from J; bases not matched to a gene: 11. The CDR3 is 17 residues long. Germline V gives CDR1 SGHTA, CDR2 FQGNSA. The CDR3 nucleotides are TGTGCCAGCAGCTTATTTGGACAGGGGGTCGGCGGATACGAGCAGTACTTC. Protein product: CASSLFGQGVGGYEQYF.

The genes are TRBV4-2 and TRBJ1-5; no clear D. CDR3 length equals 17 residues. Germline V lookup: CDR1 LGHNA, CDR2 YNFKEQ. V lost 0 bases and J lost 0, with 12 bases in between. The CDR3 DNA is TGTGCCAGCAGCCAAGATCTTGCAGGCTTTAGCAATCAGCCCCAGCATTTT. This sequence encodes CASSQDLAGFSNQPQHF.

To note about this clonotype: At one end, the junction sequence differs from germline, possibly due to a read error. The genes are TRBV18 and TRBJ1-3; TRBD1 is a possible D gene (5 bases). In germline, CDR1 is KGHSH, CDR2 LQKENI. This CDR3 comprises 16 residues. In DNA, the CDR3 is TGTGCCAGCGCACCAAGGGACTCAATAACTGGAAACACCATATATTTT. This encodes CASAPRDSITGNTIYF.

This clonotype was found a few times. This chain links TRBV12-3 or TRBV12-4 with TRBJ1-2; 9 bases agree with TRBD1. J was trimmed by 7 bases and V by 5 bases; bases with no gene match: 14. CDR3 length equals 16 residues. CDR3 DNA: TGTGCCAGCAGTGTTACCCGGGACAGGGAAGACGGTGGCTACACCTTC. Its protein product is CASSVTRDREDGGYTF.

This clonotype was counted many times. This chain joins TRBV2 and TRBJ1-1; possibly TRBD1 for D (6 bases). There are 15 residues in the CDR3. The V end lost 4 bases, the J end lost 1 base, and 13 bases lay between the germline ends. Germline assignment: CDR1 SNHLY and CDR2 FYNNEI. The CDR3 here is CASSGGGTRNTEAFF. CDR3 DNA: TGTGCCAGCAGTGGGGGGGGGACACGGAACACTGAAGCTTTCTTT.

This clonotype has only one observation. The J gene is TRBJ2-2, the V gene TRBV29-1, with a possible D match to TRBD2 (6 bases). The V end lost 1 base, the J end lost 7 bases, and 10 bases lay between the germline ends. The CDR3 sequence is 13 residues long. CDR1 SQVTM and CDR2 ANQGSEA come from the germline V gene. This chain's CDR3 is CSVEALAGGELFF. The CDR3, as DNA: TGCAGCGTTGAAGCACTAGCAGGCGGGGAGCTGTTTTTT.

The sample holds many counts of this clonotype. The chain links TRBV30 to TRBJ1-1, with D perhaps matching TRBD1 (5 bases). Germline V gene sequence: CDR1 GTSNPN, CDR2 SVGIG (reference sequence). The CDR3 totals 15 residues. The V and J ends lost 3 bases and 1 base respectively, with 15 bases between them. The CDR3 loop reads CAWRELGARNTEAFF. In DNA, the CDR3 is TGTGCCTGGAGGGAGCTAGGGGCCCGGAACACTGAAGCTTTCTTT.

This clonotype was counted at least ten times. V and J are TRBV28 and TRBJ1-1; D is uncertain. The CDR3 runs to 16 residues. V shed 3 bases and J shed 1 base, with 15 bases lying between them. The germline V gene has CDR1 MDHEN and CDR2 SYDVKM. Here the CDR3 reads CASSFRFGLGNTEAFF. The CDR3, as DNA: TGTGCCAGCAGTTTCCGATTCGGGCTGGGGAACACTGAAGCTTTCTTT.

The rearrangement uses TRBV9 and TRBJ2-3, with D maybe TRBD2 (6 bases). CDR3 length: 15 residues. V lost 0 bases, J lost 4 bases, and 12 bases lay in between. Germline CDR1 SGDLS, CDR2 YYNGEE. CDR3 nucleotide sequence: TGTGCCAGCAGCGTAGTTGCGGGCGGGGCAGATACGCAGTATTTT. Its protein is CASSVVAGGADTQYF.

V usage is TRBV6-1 and J usage is TRBJ2-7; 10 nucleotides agree with TRBD2. Germline-derived CDR1 and CDR2 are MNHNS and SASEGT. The CDR3 has 15 amino acids. V shed 4 bases and J 2 bases; nucleotides not matched to a gene: 5. CDR3 residues: CASSVLAGVTYEQYF. In DNA form, the CDR3 reads TGTGCCAGCAGTGTCCTAGCGGGGGTCACCTACGAGCAGTACTTC.

The rearrangement joins TRBV3-1 to TRBJ1-1; D possibly corresponds to TRBD1 (5 bases). Germline CDR1 and CDR2: LGHDT and YNNKEL (reference sequence). There are 16 residues in the CDR3. Trimming stripped 0 bases from V and 0 bases from J, with 11 bases between. The CDR3 DNA reads as TGTGCCAGCAGCCAAGATCGGGGGACTATGAACACTGAAGCTTTCTTT. This codes for CASSQDRGTMNTEAFF.

With regard to this clonotype: Being one base from a much bigger clone, this may be a read error. This chain links TRBV24-1 with TRBJ2-7, with TRBD1 as a possible D gene (6 bases). Germline lookup yields CDR1 KGHDR and CDR2 SFDVKD. The CDR3 loop spans 13 amino acids. CDR3: CATSDFTGHEQCF. The CDR3 bases are TGTGCCACCAGTGATTTCACAGGGCACGAGCAGTGCTTC.

The chain uses TRBV12-3 or TRBV12-4 and TRBJ2-2; D possibly corresponds to TRBD1 (5 bases). This CDR3 is 17 amino acids long. The ends were cut back, 1 base at V and 4 bases at J, with 16 bases in the middle. The CDR3 DNA reads as TGTGCCAGCAGTTTAGAAGGACGACAGTTCTTCACCGGGGAGCTGTTTTTT. Protein: CASSLEGRQFFTGELFF.

This clonotype was seen repeatedly, ten times or more. The chain joins TRBV5-1 to TRBJ1-3; 10 nucleotides line up with TRBD1. The J segment lost 2 bases and the V segment lost 2 bases, leaving 4 bases of the junction unmatched. This CDR3 is 16 amino acids long. The V gene's germline CDR1 is SGHRS and CDR2 YFSETQ. The CDR3 here is CASSFTGTGAGNTIYF. The CDR3 DNA is TGCGCCAGCAGCTTCACTGGGACAGGGGCTGGAAACACCATATATTTT.

This clonotype turned up a few times. The chain combines TRBV29-1 with TRBJ2-3; D gene uncertain. CDR1 and CDR2 from the germline V gene are SQVTM and ANQGSEA. The CDR3 contains 13 residues. The V gene lost 4 bases and the J gene lost 2 bases, with 10 bases spanning the gap. CDR3 coding DNA: TGCAGCGTTGCGGGCGGTGTCACAGATACGCAGTATTTT. Translating gives CSVAGGVTDTQYF.

At least ten counts were recorded for this clonotype. CDR3 residues: CAWSVGVAGYYEQYF. The CDR3 coding sequence is TGTGCCTGGAGTGTAGGGGTAGCGGGGTACTACGAGCAGTACTTC. The V gene is TRBV30, the J gene TRBJ2-7, with TRBD2 identical over 8 bases. Trimming at V came to 0 bases and at J to 3 bases, leaving 7 bases not matched to a gene. CDR3 length: 15 residues. Per the germline V gene, CDR1 is GTSNPN and CDR2 is SVGIG (reference sequence).

The chain couples TRBV19 to TRBJ2-1; 7 bases align to TRBD2. Germline values: CDR1 LNHDA, CDR2 SQIVND (reference sequence). This CDR3 is 17 amino acids long. The V gene end was trimmed by 1 base and the J gene end by 2 bases; junction bases not matched to a gene: 8. DNA for the CDR3: TGTGCCAGTAGTATAGGGTCAAGCGGGGCGCCCTACAATGAGCAGTTCTTC. Protein sequence: CASSIGSSGAPYNEQFF. The variable domain in full, completed from reference TRBV19 and TRBJ2-1, reads DGGITQSPKYLFRKEGQNVTLSCEQNLNHDAMYWYRQDPGQGLRLIYYSQIVNDFQKGDIAEGYSVSREKKESFPLTVTSAQKNPTAFYLCASSIGSSGAPYNEQFFGPGTRLTVL.

J is TRBJ2-3 and V is TRBV5-1, with 8 bases fitting TRBD2. The germline gives CDR1 SGHRS, CDR2 YFSETQ. The CDR3 spans 17 residues. V shed 2 bases and J 6 bases; nucleotides not matched to a gene: 14. The chain's CDR3 is CASSLRTSPGLRDTQYF. The CDR3 nucleotides read TGCGCCAGCAGCTTACGGACTAGCCCCGGGCTAAGGGATACGCAGTATTTT.

The sample holds a few counts of this clonotype. The CDR3 DNA sequence: TGCAGTTTAGTTCGAGATACGCAGTATTTT. This translates into CSLVRDTQYF. The chain employs TRBV20-1 and TRBJ2-3; D is unclear. Per the germline V gene, CDR1 is DFQATT and CDR2 is SNEGSKA (reference sequence). This CDR3 has 10 amino acids. Trimming stripped 8 bases from V and 5 bases from J, with 8 bases between.

The V gene is TRBV4-1, the J gene TRBJ1-1; D not resolved. Germline assignment: CDR1 MGHRA and CDR2 YSYEKL. V was clipped by 1 base and J by 10 bases, with 10 bases between them. CDR3 length: 12 residues. For the CDR3, the DNA is TGCGCCAGCAGCCAAGGCGGCGAAGGAGCTTTCTTT. The encoded protein is CASSQGGEGAFF.

This rearrangement joins TRBV4-3 to TRBJ2-3, with D tentatively TRBD1 (6 bases). The CDR3 contains 16 residues. In germline, CDR1 is LGHNA, CDR2 YSLEER. With 0 bases removed from V and 5 bases from J, the gap between germline ends came to 15 bases. The CDR3 here is CASSQDPGVLGDTQYF. The DNA of the CDR3 is TGCGCCAGCAGCCAAGATCCAGGGGTGTTGGGAGATACGCAGTATTTT.

Ten or more counts support this clonotype. V gene TRBV3-1 combines with J gene TRBJ1-3; D unresolved. V shed 2 bases and J shed 2 bases, with 10 bases lying between them. This CDR3 region has 15 residues. The germline V gene has CDR1 LGHDT and CDR2 YNNKEL (reference sequence). The CDR3 loop reads CASSQSGWAGNTIYF. The CDR3 coding sequence is TGTGCCAGCAGCCAATCTGGCTGGGCTGGAAACACCATATATTTT.

This clonotype was detected only a few times. The chain recombines TRBV7-2 with TRBJ2-7; the D is unclear. CDR1 and CDR2 (germline): SGHTA, FQGNSA. This CDR3 comprises 15 residues. The ends were cut back, 1 base at V and 2 bases at J, with 12 bases in the middle. Here the CDR3 DNA reads TGTGCCAGCAGCTTAGACCGGGCCGGCACCTACGAGCAGTACTTC. Protein: CASSLDRAGTYEQYF. The entire variable domain, with the rest obtained from reference TRBV7-2 and TRBJ2-7, is as follows: GAGVSQSPSNKVTEKGKDVELRCDPISGHTALYWYRQSLGQGLEFLIYFQGNSAPDKSGLPSDRFSAERTGGSVSTLTIQRTQQEDSAVYLCASSLDRAGTYEQYFGPGTRLTVT.

This clonotype was seen only a few times. The chain couples TRBV10-3 to TRBJ2-5; TRBD2 aligns across 9 bases. The CDR3 contains 13 residues. J was trimmed by 4 bases and V by 8 bases; bases with no gene match: 5. From germline, CDR1 is ENHRY and CDR2 SYGVKD. CDR3 nucleotides: TGTGCCATCCAGCCAGCGGGAGGAGAGACCCAGTACTTC. It is translated as CAIQPAGGETQYF.

This chain connects TRBV12-3 or TRBV12-4 to TRBJ2-7; 16 bases align to TRBD2. The V segment lost 5 bases and the J segment 6 bases; nucleotides outside the gene matches: 13. The CDR3 contains 18 residues. The CDR3 sequence is CASSQGLAGGPGPLEQYF. The CDR3 DNA reads as TGTGCCAGCAGTCAGGGACTAGCGGGGGGGCCCGGCCCACTCGAGCAGTACTTC.

This clonotype was counted at least ten times. This chain uses TRBV20-1 with TRBJ2-5; TRBD2 aligns across 7 bases. Germline CDR1 is DFQATT and CDR2 is SNEGSKA (reference sequence). The junction had 9 bases not matched to a gene; V was cut back by 3 bases and J by 5 bases. CDR3 length: 14 amino acids. The CDR3 protein is CSASRLGEGETQYF. The DNA of the CDR3 is TGCAGTGCTAGCCGCCTGGGGGAGGGCGAGACCCAGTACTTC.

This clonotype was observed a handful of times. This chain connects TRBV5-5 to TRBJ1-4, with 7 bases identical to TRBD1. This CDR3 contains 16 residues. V was pared by 0 bases and J by 7 bases, with 9 bases of the junction left unmatched. CDR1 is SGHKS, CDR2 YYEKEE, per germline (reference sequence). This chain's CDR3 is CASSLGQGFVVEKLFF. CDR3 nucleotides: TGTGCCAGCAGCTTGGGACAGGGATTCGTGGTTGAAAAACTGTTTTTT.

The J gene is TRBJ1-5, the V gene TRBV30; D possibly corresponds to TRBD1 (5 bases). The V and J ends lost 4 bases and 7 bases respectively, with 23 bases between them. This CDR3 is 16 amino acids long. In germline, CDR1 is GTSNPN, CDR2 SVGIG (reference sequence). The CDR3 bases are TGTGCCTGGACCTCAGGGTCTCTCCACTTAGGACAGCCCCAGCATTTT. It translates to CAWTSGSLHLGQPQHF.